This section outlines one TCR beta chain sequence together with its context. Library preparation (for TCRbeta) was performed with unique molecular identifiers. TCRdb fed the PCR reads into MiXCR, producing one record per CDR3 protein. This table has about 610,000 distinct CDR3 sequences, roughly a tenth appearing once. This record comes from a study of T-cell reconstitution after alpha-beta-depleted transplantation in children. J lost 7 bases, V lost 3 bases, and 8 bases had no gene match. CDR3 length equals 17 residues. Germline CDR1 and CDR2: SGHRS and YFSETQ. The chain couples TRBV5-1 to TRBJ2-1; 15 bases fit TRBD2. Source: PBMCs from the stem cell graft donor, taken from the stem cell graft. The sequence derives from a human donor who donated a stem cell graft to a child with acute myeloid leukemia. CDR3 nucleotide sequence: TGCGCCAGCAGCTCCGGACTAGCGGGAGGGCCTGGTAATGAGCAGTTCTTC. Translating gives CASSSGLAGGPGNEQFF.